The rows below give T cell receptor beta chains drawn from one sample of a study of neurological immune-mediated disorders. TCRdb itself ran the 5' RACE reads through MiXCR, one entry per CDR3 protein. The profile shows around 16,000 distinct CDR3 sequences, 9% to 10% of them singletons. Sequenced sample: CD8+ T cells from blood. The receptors were gathered from a man aged 50 to 60 in good health. The CDR3 runs from the conserved cysteine through the conserved F or W. A D gene is named only where the DNA matches it firmly. The size of a clone is reported for some rows only, either as once, few or many, or as a class for expanded clones.

D: NA
J: TRBJ1-5
V: TRBV20-1
size: many
CDR3: CSARDAGVNQPQHF
DNA: TGCAGTGCTAGAGATGCAGGGGTCAATCAGCCCCAGCATTTT

D: TRBD2
J: TRBJ2-1
V: TRBV4-2
size: many
CDR3: CASSQEKAGGPNEQFF
DNA: TGTGCCAGCAGCCAAGAAAAAGCGGGAGGGCCGAATGAGCAGTTCTTC

D: TRBD2
J: TRBJ2-7
V: TRBV5-6
size: many
CDR3: CASSRDLSGRSSYEQYF
DNA: TGTGCCAGCAGCCGAGACCTTAGCGGGAGAAGCTCCTACGAGCAGTACTTC

D: NA
J: TRBJ2-2
V: TRBV23-1
size: NA
CDR3: CASSQPRTNTGELFF
DNA: TGCGCCAGCAGTCAACCCCGGACCAACACCGGGGAGCTGTTTTTT

D: TRBD2
J: TRBJ2-3
V: TRBV10-3
size: many
CDR3: CAISEGLAGGPTDTQYF
DNA: TGTGCCATCAGTGAAGGACTAGCGGGAGGGCCAACAGATACGCAGTATTTT

D: TRBD2
J: TRBJ2-1
V: TRBV20-1
size: many
CDR3: CSAPYIGRTSGRALLAEQFF
DNA: TGCAGTGCTCCTTATATAGGGCGGACTAGCGGGAGGGCCCTCTTGGCTGAGCAGTTCTTC

D: NA
J: TRBJ2-7
V: TRBV20-1
size: many
CDR3: CSARGTGGAIYEQYF
DNA: TGCAGTGCTAGGGGTACCGGGGGCGCAATCTACGAGCAGTACTTC

D: NA
J: TRBJ2-7
V: TRBV28
size: many
CDR3: CASSLSAGVREQYF
DNA: TGTGCCAGCAGCCTCTCTGCGGGTGTGAGGGAGCAGTACTTC

D: NA
J: TRBJ2-1
V: TRBV6-2/TRBV6-3
size: many
CDR3: CASSYRGLNNEQFF
DNA: TGTGCCAGCAGTTACAGGGGGTTGAACAATGAGCAGTTCTTC

D: TRBD2
J: TRBJ2-7
V: TRBV7-9
size: many
CDR3: CASSQDRDYSYEQYF
DNA: TGTGCCAGCAGCCAAGACCGGGACTACTCCTACGAGCAGTACTTC

D: NA
J: TRBJ2-7
V: TRBV25-1
size: many
CDR3: CASSPGLTYEQYF
DNA: TGTGCCAGCAGCCCCGGACTTACCTACGAGCAGTACTTC

D: TRBD1
J: TRBJ2-7
V: TRBV12-3/TRBV12-4
size: many
CDR3: CASSPTGFYEQYF
DNA: TGTGCCAGCAGTCCGACAGGGTTCTACGAGCAGTACTTC

D: NA
J: TRBJ2-1
V: TRBV7-6
size: many
CDR3: CASSLDYNEQFF
DNA: TGTGCCAGCAGCTTAGATTACAATGAGCAGTTCTTC

D: NA
J: TRBJ2-7
V: TRBV7-2
size: NA
CDR3: CASSLRLHEQYF
DNA: TGTGCCAGCAGCTTAAGGTTACACGAGCAGTACTTC